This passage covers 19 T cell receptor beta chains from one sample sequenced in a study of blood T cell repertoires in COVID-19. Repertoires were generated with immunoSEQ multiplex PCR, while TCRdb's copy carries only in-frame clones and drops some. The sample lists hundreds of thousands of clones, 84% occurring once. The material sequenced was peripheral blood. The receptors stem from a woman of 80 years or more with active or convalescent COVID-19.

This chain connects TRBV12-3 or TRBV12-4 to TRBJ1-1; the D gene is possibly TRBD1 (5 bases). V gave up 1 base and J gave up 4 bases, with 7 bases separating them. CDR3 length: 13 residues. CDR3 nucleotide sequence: TGTGCCAGCAGTTTAGGGGGGGGCACTGAAGCTTTCTTT. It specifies CASSLGGGTEAFF.

The CDR3 sequence is CASSSRTGGVEGYTF. CDR3 in DNA: TGTGCCAGCAGCTCCCGGACAGGGGGCGTGGAGGGCTACACCTTC. V is TRBV9 and J is TRBJ1-2; 11 bases match TRBD1. V dropped 4 bases and J dropped 8; count of bases not matched to a gene: 10. CDR1 SGDLS and CDR2 YYNGEE come from the germline V gene. CDR3 length: 15 residues.

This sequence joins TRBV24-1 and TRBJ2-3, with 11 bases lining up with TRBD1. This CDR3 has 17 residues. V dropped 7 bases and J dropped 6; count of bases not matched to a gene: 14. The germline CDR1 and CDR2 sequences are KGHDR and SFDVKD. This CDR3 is CATSAATPGQGVDTQYF. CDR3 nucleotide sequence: TGTGCCACCAGCGCCGCGACACCGGGACAGGGGGTCGATACGCAGTATTTT.

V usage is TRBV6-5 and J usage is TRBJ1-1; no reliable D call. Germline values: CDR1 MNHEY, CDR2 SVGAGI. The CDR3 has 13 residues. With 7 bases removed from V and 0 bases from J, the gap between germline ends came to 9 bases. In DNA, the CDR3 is TGTGCCAGCACCCCGACATTGAACACTGAAGCTTTCTTT. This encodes CASTPTLNTEAFF.

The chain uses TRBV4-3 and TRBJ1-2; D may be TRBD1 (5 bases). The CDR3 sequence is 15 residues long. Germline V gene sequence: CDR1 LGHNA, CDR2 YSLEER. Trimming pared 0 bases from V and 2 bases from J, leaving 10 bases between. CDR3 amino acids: CASSQDGHRNYGYTF. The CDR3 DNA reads TGCGCCAGCAGCCAAGATGGACACCGGAACTATGGCTACACCTTC.

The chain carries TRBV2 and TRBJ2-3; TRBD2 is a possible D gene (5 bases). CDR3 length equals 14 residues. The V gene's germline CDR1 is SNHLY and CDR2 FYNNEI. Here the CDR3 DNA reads TGTTCAACCAAGGGAGTGGTGAGCACAGATACGCAGTATTTT. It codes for CSTKGVVSTDTQYF.

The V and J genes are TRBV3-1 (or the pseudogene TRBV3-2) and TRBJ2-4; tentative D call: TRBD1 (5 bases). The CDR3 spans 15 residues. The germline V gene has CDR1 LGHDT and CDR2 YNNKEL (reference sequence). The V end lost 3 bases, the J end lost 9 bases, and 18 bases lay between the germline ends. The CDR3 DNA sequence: TGTGCCAGCAGCCACCCCAGGGAAGGACCACCCATTCAGTACTTC. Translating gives CASSHPREGPPIQYF.

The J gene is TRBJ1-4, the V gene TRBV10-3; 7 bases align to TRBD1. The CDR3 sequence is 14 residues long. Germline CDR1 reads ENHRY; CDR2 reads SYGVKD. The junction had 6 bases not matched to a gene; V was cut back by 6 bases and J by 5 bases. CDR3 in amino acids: CAISKTGPNEKLFF. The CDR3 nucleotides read TGTGCCATCAGCAAGACAGGGCCAAATGAAAAACTGTTTTTT.

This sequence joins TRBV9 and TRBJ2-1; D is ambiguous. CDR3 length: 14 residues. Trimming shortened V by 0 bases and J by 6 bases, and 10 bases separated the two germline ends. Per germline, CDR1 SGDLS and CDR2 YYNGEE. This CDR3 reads CASSVAAPGNEQFF. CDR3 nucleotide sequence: TGTGCCAGCAGCGTAGCTGCCCCGGGCAATGAGCAGTTCTTC. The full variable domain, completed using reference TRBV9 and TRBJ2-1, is DSGVTQTPKHLITATGQRVTLRCSPRSGDLSVYWYQQSLDQGLQFLIQYYNGEERAKGNILERFSAQQFPDLHSELNLSSLELGDSALYFCASSVAAPGNEQFFGPGTRLTVL.

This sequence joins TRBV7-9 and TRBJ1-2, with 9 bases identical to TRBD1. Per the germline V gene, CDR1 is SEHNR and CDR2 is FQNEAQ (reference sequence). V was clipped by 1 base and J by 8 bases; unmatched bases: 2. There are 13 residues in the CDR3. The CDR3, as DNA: TGTGCCAGCAGCTTAGGACAGGGGGACGGCTACACCTTC. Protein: CASSLGQGDGYTF.

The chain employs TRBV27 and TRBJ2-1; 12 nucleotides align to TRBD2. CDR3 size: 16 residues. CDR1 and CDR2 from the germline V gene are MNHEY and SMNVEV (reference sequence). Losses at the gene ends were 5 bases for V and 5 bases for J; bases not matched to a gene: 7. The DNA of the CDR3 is TGTGCCAGCAGTACCCGACTAGCGGGAGATCACAATGAGCAGTTCTTC. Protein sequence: CASSTRLAGDHNEQFF.

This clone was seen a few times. Here the CDR3 reads CASSLGGGGASGTDTQYF. CDR3 sequence (DNA): TGTGCCAGCAGCTTGGGTGGCGGGGGGGCTTCTGGCACAGATACGCAGTATTTT. V is TRBV5-4 and J is TRBJ2-3; 9 bases map to TRBD2. CDR1 and CDR2 from the germline V gene are SGHNT and YYREEE (reference sequence). The junction had 9 bases not matched to a gene; V was cut back by 0 bases and J by 1 base. CDR3 length: 18 amino acids.

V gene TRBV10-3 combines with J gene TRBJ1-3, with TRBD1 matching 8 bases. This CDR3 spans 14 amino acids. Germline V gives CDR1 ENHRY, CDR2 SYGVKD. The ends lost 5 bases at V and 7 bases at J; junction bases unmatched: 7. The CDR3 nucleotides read TGTGCCATCAGTTCCGGACAGGGACGGAACACCATATATTTT. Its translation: CAISSGQGRNTIYF.

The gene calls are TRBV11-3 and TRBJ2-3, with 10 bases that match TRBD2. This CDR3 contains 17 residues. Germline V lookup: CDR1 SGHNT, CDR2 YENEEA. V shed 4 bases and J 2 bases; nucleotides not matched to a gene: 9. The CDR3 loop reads CASSSGTSVYLTDTQYF. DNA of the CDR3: TGTGCCAGCAGCTCAGGGACTAGCGTTTACCTCACAGATACGCAGTATTTT.

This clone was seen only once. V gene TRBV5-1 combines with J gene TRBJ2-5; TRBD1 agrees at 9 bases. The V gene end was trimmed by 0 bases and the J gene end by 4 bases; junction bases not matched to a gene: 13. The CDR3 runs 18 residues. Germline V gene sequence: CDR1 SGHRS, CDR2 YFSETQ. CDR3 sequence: CASSLEGPQTGGGETQYF. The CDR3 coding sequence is TGCGCCAGCAGCTTGGAGGGGCCCCAGACAGGGGGAGGAGAGACCCAGTACTTC.

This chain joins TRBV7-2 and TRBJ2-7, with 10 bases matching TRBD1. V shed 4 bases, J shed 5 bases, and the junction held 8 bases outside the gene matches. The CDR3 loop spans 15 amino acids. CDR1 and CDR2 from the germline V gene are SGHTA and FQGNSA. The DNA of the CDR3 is TGTGCCAGCAGCTCGGGACAGGGGATTTCCCACGAGCAGTACTTC. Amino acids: CASSSGQGISHEQYF. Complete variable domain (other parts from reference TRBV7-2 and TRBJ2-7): GAGVSQSPSNKVTEKGKDVELRCDPISGHTALYWYRQSLGQGLEFLIYFQGNSAPDKSGLPSDRFSAERTGGSVSTLTIQRTQQEDSAVYLCASSSGQGISHEQYFGPGTRLTVT.

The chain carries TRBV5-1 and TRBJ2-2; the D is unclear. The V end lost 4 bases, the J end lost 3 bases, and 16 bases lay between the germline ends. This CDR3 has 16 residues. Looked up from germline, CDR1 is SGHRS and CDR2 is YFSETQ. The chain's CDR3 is CASSPLDSSDTGELFF. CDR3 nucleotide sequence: TGCGCCAGCAGCCCACTCGACTCCAGCGACACCGGGGAGCTGTTTTTT. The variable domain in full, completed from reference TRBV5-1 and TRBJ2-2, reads KAGVTQTPRYLIKTRGQQVTLSCSPISGHRSVSWYQQTPGQGLQFLFEYFSETQRNKGNFPGRFSGRQFSNSRSEMNVSTLELGDSALYLCASSPLDSSDTGELFFGEGSRLTVL.

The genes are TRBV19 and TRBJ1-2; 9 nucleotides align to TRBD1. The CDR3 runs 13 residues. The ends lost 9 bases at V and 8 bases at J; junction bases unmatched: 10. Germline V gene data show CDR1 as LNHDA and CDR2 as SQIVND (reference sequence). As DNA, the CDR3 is TGTGCCAGCCGGGACAGGGCGATGGGAGGCTACACCTTC. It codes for CASRDRAMGGYTF.

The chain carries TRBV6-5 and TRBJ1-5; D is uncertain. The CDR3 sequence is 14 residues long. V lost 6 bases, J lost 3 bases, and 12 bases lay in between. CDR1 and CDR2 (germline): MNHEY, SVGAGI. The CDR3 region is CASSRGFPNQPQHF. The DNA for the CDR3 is TGTGCCAGCAGCCGAGGGTTTCCCAATCAGCCCCAGCATTTT.